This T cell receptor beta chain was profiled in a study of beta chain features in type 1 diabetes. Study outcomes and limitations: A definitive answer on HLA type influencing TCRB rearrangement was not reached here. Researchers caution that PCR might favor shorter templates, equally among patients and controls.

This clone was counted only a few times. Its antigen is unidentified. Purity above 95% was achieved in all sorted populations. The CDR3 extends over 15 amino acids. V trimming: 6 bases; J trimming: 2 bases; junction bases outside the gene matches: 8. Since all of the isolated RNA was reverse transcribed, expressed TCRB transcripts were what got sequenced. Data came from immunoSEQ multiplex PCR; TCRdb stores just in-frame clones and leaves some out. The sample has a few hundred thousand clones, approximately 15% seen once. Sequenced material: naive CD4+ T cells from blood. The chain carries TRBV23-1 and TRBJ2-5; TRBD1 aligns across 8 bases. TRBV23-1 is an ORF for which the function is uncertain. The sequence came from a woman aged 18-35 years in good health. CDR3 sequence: CASSPRGPVQETQYF. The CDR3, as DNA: TGCGCCAGCAGCCCCAGGGGGCCGGTGCAAGAGACCCAGTACTTC.